The rows below give T cell receptor beta chains drawn from one sample of a study of cytomegalovirus exposure and HLA in healthy donors. The assay was immunoSEQ multiplex PCR, and TCRdb's table has in-frame clones only and misses some. The sample data list 150,000 to 200,000 clones. The sample taken for sequencing was PBMCs. These TCRs come from a man younger than 40 in good health and CMV-seronegative. Each CDR3 is given without its conserved first and last residue. Some rows have no size entry. The others give once, few or many, or a class for an expanded clone.

J gene,V gene,clone size,CDR3 protein
TRBJ1-2,TRBV19,.,ASSIAGQGRLHGYT
TRBJ1-6,TRBV27,.,ARRGGVLSHVGYNSPLH
TRBJ2-4,TRBV19,.,ASSITSGGAKNIQY
TRBJ1-5,TRBV27,medium-sized,ASRQGRNQPQH
TRBJ2-7,TRBV5-4,.,ASSLGPGQGKYEQY
TRBJ1-4,TRBV30,.,AWSTTGGGEKLF
TRBJ1-2,TRBV4-3,.,ASSQGQLYGYT
TRBJ2-7,TRBV5-1,.,ASSSQGIEQY
TRBJ2-1,TRBV29-1,.,SVDTLAGSSYNEQF
TRBJ2-1,TRBV9,.,ASSVGGMVYNEQF
TRBJ1-4,TRBV19,.,ASRTPGTGVGNEKLF
TRBJ1-6,TRBV10-2,.,ASSYLQGTNSPLH
TRBJ2-7,TRBV27,.,ATLIGDRKYYEQY
TRBJ2-2,TRBV7-9,.,ATRDGDYRSGELF
TRBJ1-5,TRBV2,.,ASEGQGAYNQPQH
TRBJ1-2,TRBV11-2,.,ASSPQGFGDYGYT
TRBJ1-1,TRBV5-1,.,ASSSLSEGEAF
TRBJ2-7,TRBV11-3,.,ASSLAWTGGYEQY
TRBJ2-1,TRBV29-1,.,SVDQAGLNNEQF